One sample yielded the 14 T cell receptor beta chains listed below, sequenced in a study of T cell changes during pregnancy in multiple sclerosis. Here immunoSEQ multiplex PCR was the method, and the copy in TCRdb shows in-frame clones only, minus some. This table holds approximately 63,000 clones, 91% found once. Material: peripheral blood, obtained in the third trimester of pregnancy. These receptor sequences come from a female donor in good health, enrolled as a control in a pregnancy study.

The V and J genes are TRBV19 and TRBJ2-7; 11 nucleotides line up with TRBD2. There are 14 residues in the CDR3. The junction had 3 bases not matched to a gene; V was cut back by 3 bases and J by 5 bases. CDR1 LNHDA and CDR2 SQIVND come from the germline V gene (reference sequence). CDR3 protein: CASSITSGSHEQYF. The CDR3 DNA sequence: TGTGCCAGTAGTATCACTAGCGGGAGCCACGAGCAGTACTTC.

The chain links TRBV10-3 to TRBJ2-7, with 8 bases fitting TRBD2. J gave up 6 bases and V 4 bases, and 2 bases lay outside the gene matches. The length of the CDR3 is 12 residues. The germline V gene has CDR1 ENHRY and CDR2 SYGVKD. The CDR3 region is CAISGLAPEQYF. CDR3 nucleotide sequence: TGTGCCATCAGTGGACTAGCGCCCGAGCAGTACTTC.

J is TRBJ2-3 and V is TRBV5-4, with D maybe TRBD2 (6 bases). Germline loops: CDR1 SGHNT, CDR2 YYREEE (reference sequence). This CDR3 is 16 amino acids long. V lost 3 bases, J lost 2 bases, and 16 bases lay in between. Here the CDR3 DNA reads TGTGCCAGCAGCTCTGGGGCTAGCGCTTCCACAGATACGCAGTATTTT. It codes for CASSSGASASTDTQYF.

The gene calls are TRBV5-1 and TRBJ2-2; the match to TRBD2 covers 8 bases. The V gene end was trimmed by 0 bases and the J gene end by 5 bases; junction bases not matched to a gene: 12. The CDR3 covers 18 residues. Per the germline V gene, CDR1 is SGHRS and CDR2 is YFSETQ. CDR3 sequence reads: CASSLVTSGRWGTGELFF. CDR3 sequence (DNA): TGCGCCAGCAGCTTGGTAACGAGCGGGAGATGGGGAACCGGGGAGCTGTTTTTT.

The V call is TRBV18, the J call TRBJ2-1, with TRBD2 as a possible D gene (7 bases). Trimming cost V 6 bases and J 10 bases, with 16 bases left between them. The CDR3 runs to 13 residues. Germline values: CDR1 KGHSH, CDR2 LQKENI. DNA of the CDR3: TGTGCCAGCTCTCAAATACAGGGAGGGGAGCAGTTCTTC. It encodes CASSQIQGGEQFF.

This clone has just a few counts. The chain couples TRBV19 to TRBJ1-1; maybe TRBD1 (6 bases). Germline CDR1 is LNHDA and CDR2 is SQIVND (reference sequence). V dropped 3 bases and J dropped 4 bases, with 9 bases sitting between them. The CDR3 loop spans 13 amino acids. This CDR3 reads CASSMGGGTEAFF. DNA of the CDR3: TGTGCCAGTAGTATGGGAGGGGGCACTGAAGCTTTCTTT.

This chain uses TRBV2 with TRBJ2-7, with a possible D match to TRBD2 (6 bases). CDR3 length: 16 residues. The germline V and J ends were trimmed by 2 bases and 7 bases, with 21 bases remaining between them. Per the germline V gene, CDR1 is SNHLY and CDR2 is FYNNEI. This chain's CDR3 is CASSELRESTGGEQYF. The CDR3 bases are TGTGCCAGCAGTGAATTAAGGGAATCTACCGGAGGGGAGCAGTACTTC.

This clone was recorded only once. V is TRBV28 and J is TRBJ2-3; D not resolved. The germline V gene has CDR1 MDHEN and CDR2 SYDVKM. The CDR3 sequence is 11 residues long. V lost 11 bases, J lost 0 bases, and 6 bases lay in between. The CDR3 DNA reads as TGTGCCTCCTCCAGCACAGATACGCAGTATTTT. Translation gives CASSSTDTQYF.

The J gene is TRBJ2-7, the V gene TRBV18; 9 nucleotides line up with TRBD1. V lost 4 bases to trimming and J lost 5 bases; unmatched junction nucleotides: 6. This CDR3 has 14 residues. Germline CDR1 is KGHSH and CDR2 is LQKENI. The CDR3 loop is CASSRTGQGDEQYF. DNA for the CDR3: TGTGCCAGCTCACGTACGGGACAGGGTGACGAGCAGTACTTC.

V usage is TRBV4-1 and J usage is TRBJ2-7, with TRBD2 identical over 10 bases. V trimming: 1 base; J trimming: 0 bases; junction bases outside the gene matches: 6. This CDR3 is built from 17 residues. From germline, CDR1 is MGHRA and CDR2 YSYEKL. The CDR3 region has the DNA TGCGCCAGCAGCCAAGCCACCGGGACTAGCGACTCCTACGAGCAGTACTTC. Translating gives CASSQATGTSDSYEQYF.

The CDR3 sequence is CASSQGLVRTEAFF. The CDR3 DNA follows: TGTGCCAGCAGTCAGGGTCTGGTTAGGACTGAAGCTTTCTTT. This chain links TRBV27 with TRBJ1-1, with D possibly being TRBD1 (5 bases). The CDR3 sequence is 14 residues long. Germline V gene data show CDR1 as MNHEY and CDR2 as SMNVEV (reference sequence). With 5 bases removed from V and 5 bases from J, the gap between germline ends came to 15 bases.

This clone was seen a few times. This chain uses TRBV9 with TRBJ1-1; no reliable D call. Trimming stripped 4 bases from V and 1 base from J, with 11 bases between. The CDR3 spans 14 residues. Germline V gives CDR1 SGDLS, CDR2 YYNGEE. In DNA, the CDR3 is TGTGCCAGCAGCCTGTTCACAGAGAACACTGAAGCTTTCTTT. As protein: CASSLFTENTEAFF.

The chain combines TRBV13 with TRBJ1-5; the D gene is possibly TRBD1 (5 bases). Germline lookup yields CDR1 PRHDT and CDR2 FYEKMQ (reference sequence). The CDR3 loop spans 14 amino acids. Trimming took off 7 bases at V and 4 bases at J, with 14 bases between the two ends. In DNA, the CDR3 is TGTGCCAGCAACCAGGCAGGGTCAAATCAGCCCCAGCATTTT. It specifies CASNQAGSNQPQHF.

The chain recombines TRBV7-9 with TRBJ2-3, with TRBD1 as a possible D gene (6 bases). The CDR3 is 17 amino acids. Trimming cost V 2 bases and J 2 bases, with 17 bases left between them. Germline CDR1 is SEHNR and CDR2 is FQNEAQ (reference sequence). Written as DNA, the CDR3 is TGTGCCAGCAGCTTACTATCGTGGGGGCTCGACACAGATACGCAGTATTTT. It yields the protein CASSLLSWGLDTDTQYF.